A single sample is the source of the 32 T cell receptor beta chains below, sequenced in a study of T-cell memory formation after mild COVID-19. TCRdb reprocessed the 5' RACE reads via MiXCR and lists one record per CDR3 protein. The profile covers around 500,000 distinct CDR3 sequences, with approximately 18% appearing a single time and 12% taken by the ten largest. The sample taken for sequencing was PBMCs or a T cell subset sorted from them (not recorded which). These TCRs come from an adult woman who had mild COVID-19 (a few samples of this study predate the infection). Cell type and time point are not known.

The chain recombines TRBV20-1 with TRBJ2-1, with TRBD1 matching 7 bases. Germline V lookup: CDR1 DFQATT, CDR2 SNEGSKA (reference sequence). The CDR3 length is 15 residues. The junction had 14 bases not matched to a gene; V was cut back by 3 bases and J by 9 bases. CDR3 bases: TGCAGTGCTAGGTTGACAGGGATCCCCTTGGCTGAGCAGTTCTTC. Translating gives CSARLTGIPLAEQFF.

This clonotype has just a few counts. The genes are TRBV29-1 and TRBJ2-2; a weak D match, TRBD2 (5 bases). With 3 bases removed from V and 4 bases from J, the gap between germline ends came to 15 bases. There are 15 residues in the CDR3. CDR1 is SQVTM and CDR2 is ANQGSEA in the germline V gene. The CDR3 sequence: CSVDFNIRGTGELFF. The CDR3 DNA is TGCAGCGTTGATTTTAATATTCGGGGCACCGGGGAGCTGTTTTTT.

V usage is TRBV28 and J usage is TRBJ2-7; 9 bases are shared with TRBD2. J gave up 7 bases and V 5 bases, and 6 bases lay outside the gene matches. CDR3 length: 13 amino acids. Germline CDR1 is MDHEN and CDR2 is SYDVKM. As DNA, the CDR3 is TGTGCCAGCAGTCCTCTGACTAGCGGAGAGCAGTACTTC. This codes for CASSPLTSGEQYF. The full variable domain, completed using reference TRBV28 and TRBJ2-7, is DVKVTQSSRYLVKRTGEKVFLECVQDMDHENMFWYRQDPGLGLRLIYFSYDVKMKEKGDIPEGYSVSREKKERFSLILESASTNQTSMYLCASSPLTSGEQYFGPGTRLTVT.

V gene TRBV7-2 combines with J gene TRBJ1-1, with 7 bases aligning to TRBD1. The CDR3 runs 14 residues. Germline V gene sequence: CDR1 SGHTA, CDR2 FQGNSA. The ends lost 7 bases at V and 1 base at J; junction bases unmatched: 6. The CDR3 sequence: CASNTYRGNTEAFF. The DNA for the CDR3 is TGTGCCAGCAACACCTACAGGGGGAACACTGAAGCTTTCTTT.

Note on this clonotype: Compared with germline, one end of the junction differs, possibly owing to a read error. The V and J genes are TRBV7-2 and TRBJ2-1; tentative D call: TRBD1 (6 bases). Germline lookup yields CDR1 SGHTA and CDR2 FQGNSA. The CDR3 covers 15 residues. CDR3 protein: CASSLGGISYNEQFF. CDR3 nucleotide sequence: TGTGCCAGCAGTTTAGGGGGTATCTCCTACAATGAGCAGTTCTTC.

This clonotype was detected only a few times. This chain joins TRBV2 and TRBJ2-2; 11 nucleotides agree with TRBD1. CDR3 length: 18 residues. Germline V gives CDR1 SNHLY, CDR2 FYNNEI. With 2 bases clipped from V and 1 base from J, the junction kept 6 bases outside the gene matches. The CDR3 region has the DNA TGTGCCAGCAGTGAATGGGACAGGGGGAGTAGGAACACCGGGGAGCTGTTTTTT. Protein sequence: CASSEWDRGSRNTGELFF.

This clonotype was seen a handful of times. The V and J genes are TRBV6-1 and TRBJ2-5; the D gene is possibly TRBD2 (6 bases). The CDR3 is made up of 15 amino acids. The V and J ends lost 7 bases and 5 bases respectively, with 20 bases between them. CDR1 and CDR2 from the germline V gene are MNHNS and SASEGT. CDR3 nucleotide sequence: TGTGCCAGCACTCAGGTTGGGGGAGGAGCGGAGACCCAGTACTTC. Amino acid sequence: CASTQVGGGAETQYF.

V is TRBV20-1 and J is TRBJ2-6; D unresolved. V gave up 3 bases and J gave up 2 bases, with 8 bases separating them. The CDR3 is 14 amino acids. The germline CDR1 and CDR2 sequences are DFQATT and SNEGSKA (reference sequence). This chain's CDR3 is CSARKGPGANVLTF. CDR3 in DNA: TGCAGTGCTAGGAAGGGCCCTGGGGCCAACGTCCTGACTTTC.

There are a few counts of this clonotype. The gene calls are TRBV11-2 and TRBJ2-7, with 9 bases aligning to TRBD1. V lost 3 bases and J lost 7; bases outside the gene matches: 10. This CDR3 has 15 amino acids. Germline CDR1 is SGHAT and CDR2 is FQNNGV. This CDR3 is CASSFSGTGLGEQYF. CDR3 DNA sequence: TGTGCCAGCAGCTTCTCGGGGACAGGGCTGGGAGAGCAGTACTTC.

In DNA form, the CDR3 reads TGTGCCAGCAGCTTAGCGAGTGGGGGACAGACCTATGGCTACACCTTC. Its translation is CASSLASGGQTYGYTF. The chain employs TRBV7-8 and TRBJ1-2, with 7 positions matching TRBD1. The CDR3 totals 16 residues. Per the germline V gene, CDR1 is SGHVS and CDR2 is FQNEAQ. Unmatched junction bases numbered 8, after V lost 0 bases and J lost 4 bases.

This clonotype was counted only a few times. The junction departs from the called germline gene at one end, perhaps through a read error. This chain connects TRBV18 to TRBJ2-3; 9 bases align to TRBD2. Germline lookup yields CDR1 KGHSH and CDR2 LQKENI. The CDR3 is 17 amino acids. The DNA of the CDR3 is TGTGCCAGCTCACTCTCCAACCCCGGGACTAGCAAAGATACGCAGTATTTT. Translating it yields CASSLSNPGTSKDTQYF.

The rearrangement uses TRBV3-1 and TRBJ1-1, with D perhaps TRBD1 (5 bases). The CDR3 has 16 residues. Germline CDR1 is LGHDT and CDR2 is YNNKEL (reference sequence). Trimming left V 0 bases short and J 4 bases short, with 15 bases between. CDR3: CASSQETDWRGTEAFF. The CDR3 region has the DNA TGTGCCAGCAGCCAAGAGACAGATTGGAGGGGCACTGAAGCTTTCTTT.

This clonotype was seen more than once but under ten times. The V and J genes are TRBV6-1 and TRBJ2-1; TRBD2 matches 11 bases. Per the germline V gene, CDR1 is MNHNS and CDR2 is SASEGT. J gave up 10 bases and V 0 bases, and 5 bases lay outside the gene matches. This CDR3 spans 15 amino acids. The CDR3 is CASSEAPSSGGEQFF. The CDR3 nucleotides read TGTGCCAGCAGTGAAGCGCCTTCTAGCGGGGGGGAGCAGTTCTTC.

This clonotype was seen more than once but under ten times. The V gene is TRBV9, the J gene TRBJ1-1; no reliable D call. The germline V gene has CDR1 SGDLS and CDR2 YYNGEE. Trimming pared 2 bases from V and 1 base from J, leaving 9 bases between. The CDR3 has 14 amino acids. The CDR3 bases are TGTGCCAGCAGCGTTACCGCAGCGAACACTGAAGCTTTCTTT. It codes for CASSVTAANTEAFF.

Comment on this clonotype: A junction end diverges from the germline sequence, so it may reflect a read error. V is TRBV7-9 and J is TRBJ1-1, with TRBD1 as a possible D gene (6 bases). The CDR3 has 12 residues. The germline V gene has CDR1 SEHNR and CDR2 FQNEAQ (reference sequence). The DNA of the CDR3 is TGTGCCAGCAGCCGTCCCAATCGACAGGAGGATTTT. Amino acid sequence: CASSRPNRQEDF.

This clonotype came up a few times. The chain uses TRBV12-3 or TRBV12-4 and TRBJ2-3, with 12 bases lining up with TRBD2. The CDR3 length is 17 residues. Trimming cost V 0 bases and J 1 base; bases outside gene matches: 2. The CDR3 loop reads CASSLAGTSGRTDTQYF. DNA of the CDR3: TGTGCCAGCAGTTTAGCTGGGACTAGCGGGCGCACAGATACGCAGTATTTT.

There are a few counts of this clonotype. The chain uses TRBV12-3 or TRBV12-4 and TRBJ1-5; possibly TRBD1 for D (5 bases). Trimming removed 3 bases at V and 6 bases at J, with 9 bases between. CDR3 length: 13 amino acids. CDR3 nucleotide sequence: TGTGCCAGCAGTTTTATGGGGCGTCAGCCCCAGCATTTT. This codes for CASSFMGRQPQHF.

This clonotype was detected only a few times. This rearrangement joins TRBV23-1 to TRBJ2-2; maybe TRBD2 (6 bases). TRBV23-1 is placed among ORFs of uncertain function. CDR3 length equals 15 residues. Trimming took 0 bases from V and 4 from J, leaving 9 bases between them. This CDR3 reads CASSQSRGRTGELFF. CDR3 in DNA: TGCGCCAGCAGTCAATCGCGGGGACGCACCGGGGAGCTGTTTTTT.

The chain is built from TRBV10-3 and TRBJ2-5, with D perhaps being TRBD1 or TRBD2 (5 bases each). V lost 6 bases and J 6 bases, leaving 26 bases between the germline ends. This CDR3 contains 17 residues. Per germline, CDR1 ENHRY and CDR2 SYGVKD. CDR3: CAIRRASERHGTQTQYF. The CDR3 DNA is TGTGCCATCAGGCGGGCCTCGGAGCGGCATGGGACGCAGACCCAGTACTTC.

The table lists this clonotype with a few counts. The chain combines TRBV6-5 with TRBJ1-6; 9 bases agree with TRBD1. With V trimmed by 5 bases and J by 6 bases, 5 bases remained unmatched. The CDR3 totals 15 residues. Germline assignment: CDR1 MNHEY and CDR2 SVGAGI. The CDR3 DNA is TGTGCCAGCAGTCGAGGACAGGGGCGTAATTCACCCCTCCACTTT. Its translation: CASSRGQGRNSPLHF.

This clonotype was seen only a few times. V gene TRBV6-5 combines with J gene TRBJ2-5; D is unresolved. The V end lost 4 bases, the J end lost 5 bases, and 11 bases lay between the germline ends. The germline V gene has CDR1 MNHEY and CDR2 SVGAGI. The CDR3 is 13 residues long. CDR3 sequence (DNA): TGTGCCAGCAGTTCTTGGGCCCCGGAGACCCAGTACTTC. Its translation: CASSSWAPETQYF.

This clonotype appeared a few times. One base away lies a much larger clone, so this may be a sequencing read error. The chain joins TRBV4-2 to TRBJ2-7, with TRBD2 matching 8 bases. Germline CDR1 reads LGHNA; CDR2 reads YNFKEQ. The CDR3 totals 14 residues. CDR3 nucleotides: TGTGCCAGCGGCCAAGAAAGCGGGAGCTACGAGCAGTACTTC. This translates into CASGQESGSYEQYF.

This clonotype showed up just a few times. J is TRBJ2-7 and V is TRBV4-3, with D possibly TRBD2 on 5 matching bases. The V end was cut by 5 bases, the J end by 1 base, with 21 bases between. Germline-derived CDR1 and CDR2 are LGHNA and YSLEER. This CDR3 region has 17 residues. The CDR3 nucleotides are TGCGCCAGCAGCTTGGAATTTGTGGTTAGCGATTCCTACGAGCAGTACTTC. Protein sequence: CASSLEFVVSDSYEQYF.

This clonotype showed up many times. The chain employs TRBV29-1 and TRBJ2-5; 9 positions match TRBD1. This CDR3 comprises 12 residues. The V segment lost 7 bases and the J segment 2 bases; nucleotides outside the gene matches: 2. CDR1 is SQVTM and CDR2 is ANQGSEA in the germline V gene. CDR3 sequence (DNA): TGCAGCGCGGGACAGGGTCAAGAGACCCAGTACTTC. Translated, it gives CSAGQGQETQYF.

In regard to this clonotype: Since a much larger clone is just one base distant, this may be a read error. The chain links TRBV12-3 or TRBV12-4 to TRBJ2-5; D unresolved. Trimming pared 6 bases from V and 0 bases from J, leaving 5 bases between. The CDR3 is 12 amino acids. CDR3 nucleotide sequence: TGTGCCAGCAGGTTGTACCAAGAGACCCAGTACTTC. This gives the protein CASRLYQETQYF.

A few counts support this clonotype. This sequence joins TRBV7-2 and TRBJ1-1; D not certain. CDR3 length equals 15 residues. Trimming left V 1 base short and J 1 base short, with 10 bases between. From germline, CDR1 is SGHTA and CDR2 FQGNSA. The CDR3 spells CASSLVIDGNTEAFF. In DNA form, the CDR3 reads TGTGCCAGCAGCTTAGTTATTGATGGGAACACTGAAGCTTTCTTT.

The chain combines TRBV30 with TRBJ1-6, with no clear D. The CDR3 spans 15 residues. V lost 2 bases to trimming and J lost 5 bases, with 13 bases between them. CDR1 is GTSNPN and CDR2 is SVGIG in the germline V gene (reference sequence). CDR3 in DNA: TGTGCCTGGAGTCTAGGCAGCTTAAATAATTCACCCCTCCACTTT. Residues: CAWSLGSLNNSPLHF.

This clonotype was seen only a few times. The chain carries TRBV4-3 and TRBJ2-7; TRBD2 aligns across 8 bases. V lost 2 bases and J lost 3; bases outside the gene matches: 3. CDR1 and CDR2 from the germline V gene are LGHNA and YSLEER. The CDR3 length is 14 residues. CDR3 sequence reads: CASSQQSGSYEQYF. The CDR3 nucleotides are TGCGCCAGCAGCCAACAGAGCGGGAGCTACGAGCAGTACTTC.

This clonotype was seen more than once but under ten times. The chain is built from TRBV6-5 and TRBJ2-7; D unresolved. V was shortened by 6 bases and J by 0 bases, with 12 bases between the two germline ends. CDR3 length equals 14 residues. The germline V gene has CDR1 MNHEY and CDR2 SVGAGI. The CDR3 nucleotides are TGTGCCAGCAGGTCGGAATTTCCCTCCTACGAGCAGTACTTC. Its protein product is CASRSEFPSYEQYF.

The rearrangement links TRBV6-2 or TRBV6-3 to TRBJ2-1; 8 bases agree with TRBD2. This CDR3 spans 17 amino acids. Germline CDR1 is MNHEY and CDR2 is SVGEGT. Unmatched junction bases numbered 10, after V lost 6 bases and J lost 0 bases. The CDR3 spells CASRTGTRTFSYNEQFF. The CDR3 DNA reads TGTGCCAGCAGAACCGGGACTAGAACATTCTCCTACAATGAGCAGTTCTTC.

This chain links TRBV12-3 or TRBV12-4 with TRBJ2-3; 9 bases agree with TRBD1. CDR3 size: 15 residues. The trim removed 6 bases at V and 0 bases at J, leaving 4 bases unmatched. CDR3 residues: CASRSGTGSTDTQYF. CDR3 nucleotide sequence: TGTGCCAGCAGGTCCGGGACAGGGAGCACAGATACGCAGTATTTT.

V gene TRBV20-1 combines with J gene TRBJ1-1, with D perhaps TRBD1 (5 bases). The germline V and J ends were trimmed by 3 bases and 8 bases, with 10 bases remaining between them. The germline V gene has CDR1 DFQATT and CDR2 SNEGSKA (reference sequence). CDR3 length: 11 amino acids. CDR3 in DNA: TGCAGTGCTAGGACAGCTGCGGAAGCTTTCTTT. Encoded protein: CSARTAAEAFF.